This T cell receptor beta chain was sequenced in a study of T cells in Graves' hyperthyroidism and ophthalmopathy. This clonotype was seen ten or more times. CDR1 and CDR2 from the germline V gene are MNHNY and SVGAGI (reference sequence). The CDR3 consists of 12 residues. V was cut by 5 bases and J by 7 bases, with 9 bases left in between. Participants, patients aged 18 to 65, had newly diagnosed hyperthyroidism with a duration under 2 months. The study based diagnoses on clinical symptoms, serum thyroxine and TRAb, thyroid ultrasound and orbital computed tomography. Template material for amplifying TCR beta CDR3 regions consisted of RNA transcripts. Carried out on the TCR CDR3, a first-round RT-PCR used the HTBI primer set. TCRdb itself ran the multiplex PCR reads through MiXCR, one entry per CDR3 protein. The sample shows 600,000 or so distinct CDR3 sequences, around 45% of them seen only once.

The source material was peripheral blood or thyroid tissue (not recorded which). The chain employs TRBV6-6 and TRBJ1-3; D uncertain. This clonotype was sampled from a woman aged 18-29 years with Graves' hyperthyroidism. The CDR3, as DNA: TGTGCCAGCAGTCAAGCTATGAACACCATATATTTT. It codes for CASSQAMNTIYF.